This TCR beta chain originates from a study of T cell responses to AZD1222 COVID-19 vaccine. This table comes from immunoSEQ multiplex PCR, and its TCRdb copy is limited to in-frame clones, with some not included. The sample consists of about 110,000 clones, about 92% of them appearing once. Deletions cut 6 bases from V and 5 bases from J, with 18 bases between. The CDR3 covers 15 residues. Per germline, CDR1 MNHEY and CDR2 SMNVEV (reference sequence). Note on this clone: The target antigen is unknown.

Study conclusions and caveats: Spike-specific TCR breadth and depth went up after people got two AZD1222 doses.

The sequence was collected from an adult who received the AZD1222 COVID-19 vaccine. The source material was peripheral blood, sampled 28 days after the second AZD1222 dose. This rearrangement joins TRBV27 to TRBJ2-3, with D perhaps TRBD1 or TRBD2 (5 bases each). The CDR3 sequence is CASRRLLGDQDTQYF. Written as DNA, the CDR3 is TGTGCCAGCAGGCGGCTGCTGGGGGATCAAGATACGCAGTATTTT.